Listed here is a single T cell receptor (beta chain). Followed over time, Seattle patients had been enrolled while infection was active. Trimming at V came to 2 bases and at J to 6 bases, leaving 7 bases not matched to a gene. The CDR3 covers 16 residues. Germline V gene sequence: CDR1 KGHSH, CDR2 LQKENI. The sample is drawn from a study of blood T cell repertoires in COVID-19. Overall study: T cells, B-cell-depleted T cells, or PBMCs supplied cDNA or gDNA.

Libraries were prepared by immunoSEQ multiplex PCR; TCRdb keeps only in-frame clonotypes and omits some of them. Among 90,000 or so clones listed, 90% were seen once. The receptor's source is a man aged 18 to 29 with COVID-19, enrolled during active disease. The rearrangement links TRBV18 to TRBJ1-6; 7 bases agree with TRBD1. The sequenced material came from peripheral blood. CDR3 DNA: TGTGCCAGCTCACCAGTCTCGGGACAGCCTAATTCACCCCTCCACTTT. Its translation: CASSPVSGQPNSPLHF. Supplemented by reference TRBV18 and TRBJ1-6, the full variable domain reads NAGVMQNPRHLVRRRGQEARLRCSPMKGHSHVYWYRQLPEEGLKFMVYLQKENIIDESGMPKERFSAEFPKEGPSILRIQQVVRGDSAAYFCASSPVSGQPNSPLHFGNGTRLTVT.